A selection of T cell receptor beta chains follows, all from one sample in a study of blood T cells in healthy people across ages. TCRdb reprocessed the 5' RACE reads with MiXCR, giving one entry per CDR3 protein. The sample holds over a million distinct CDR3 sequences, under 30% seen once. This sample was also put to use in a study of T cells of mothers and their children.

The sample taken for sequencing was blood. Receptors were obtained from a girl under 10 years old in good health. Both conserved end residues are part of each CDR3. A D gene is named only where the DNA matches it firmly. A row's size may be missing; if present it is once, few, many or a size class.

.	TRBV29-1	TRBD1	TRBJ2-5	CSAKPDRLGAQYF	TGCAGCGCAAAACCGGACAGGTTGGGGGCCCAGTACTTC
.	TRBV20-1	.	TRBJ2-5	CSAPSGLRETQYF	TGCAGTGCGCCGTCCGGGCTTCGAGAGACCCAGTACTTC
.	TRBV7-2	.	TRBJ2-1	CASSSEGTLYNEQFF	TGTGCCAGCAGCTCAGAGGGGACCCTATACAATGAGCAGTTCTTC
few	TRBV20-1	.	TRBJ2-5	CSARGSASAALETQCF	TGCAGTGCTAGAGGGTCGGCGAGCGCGGCCTTGGAGACCCAGTGCTTC
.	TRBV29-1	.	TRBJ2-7	CSVKGSLTGEQYF	TGCAGCGTGAAGGGCTCTCTGACGGGTGAGCAGTACTTC
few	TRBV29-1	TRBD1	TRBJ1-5	CSVGQDAYSNQPQHF	TGCAGCGTGGGACAGGACGCCTATAGCAATCAGCCCCAGCATTTT
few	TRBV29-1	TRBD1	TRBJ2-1	CSVALRQGVRKYF	TGCAGCGTTGCGCTCAGACAGGGCGTCAGGAAGTACTTC
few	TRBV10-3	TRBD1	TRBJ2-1	CAIRGQGRRGGPNEQFF	TGTGCCATCAGGGGACAGGGCCGGAGGGGAGGCCCCAATGAGCAGTTCTTC
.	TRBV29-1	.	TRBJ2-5	CSVDSREEQYF	TGCAGCGTTGATAGCCGGGAAGAGCAGTACTTC
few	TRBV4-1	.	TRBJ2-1	CASSPLLGGADNEQFF	TGCGCCAGCAGCCCCCTATTGGGGGGCGCGGATAATGAGCAGTTCTTC
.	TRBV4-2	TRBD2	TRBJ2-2	CASSQEDRGVGELFF	TGTGCCAGCAGCCAAGAAGACCGGGGGGTCGGGGAGCTGTTTTTT
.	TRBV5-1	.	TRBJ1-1	CASSLDARLNTEAFF	TGCGCCAGCAGCTTGGACGCCAGACTGAACACTGAAGCTTTCTTT
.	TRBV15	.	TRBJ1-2	CATSRDRRVVGGYTF	TGTGCCACCAGCAGAGATAGGCGCGTAGTAGGAGGCTACACCTTC
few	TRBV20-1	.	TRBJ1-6	CSARDSSVLNSPLHF	TGCAGTGCTAGGGACTCCAGCGTACTTAATTCACCCCTCCACTTT
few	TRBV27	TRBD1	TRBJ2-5	CASTVGQGWMFF	TGTGCCAGCACCGTGGGACAGGGATGGATGTTCTTC
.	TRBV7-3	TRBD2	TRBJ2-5	CASSWTSEGTQYF	TGTGCCAGCAGCTGGACTAGCGAGGGGACCCAGTACTTC
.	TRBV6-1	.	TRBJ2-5	CASSVSQETQYF	TGTGCCAGCAGTGTTTCCCAGGAGACCCAGTACTTC
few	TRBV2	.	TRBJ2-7	CASSYTEAVVYEQYF	TGTGCCAGCAGTTACACGGAGGCTGTCGTCTACGAGCAGTACTTC